These 7 T cell receptor beta chains share one sample of origin, sequenced in a study of blood T cell repertoires in COVID-19 (dated by TCRdb to about 2020). The library was generated by the immunoSEQ multiplex PCR assay. TCRdb stores this immuneACCESS table with in-frame sequences only. Part of the clones is absent; in the studies checked, under half of the shortfall reflects unresolved V genes, and no reason is known for the rest. This sample has approximately 260,000 clones in its table, and about nine tenths of those were observed once. The ten largest make up around 6% of the sample. Sequencing was performed on PBMCs or T cells enriched from blood (not recorded which). Receptors were obtained from a woman aged 25-40 years with acute COVID-19.

CDR3 nucleotides: TGTGCCAGCAGCTTAGAATTGGTGAGGGTCTACGAGCAGTACTTC. As protein: CASSLELVRVYEQYF. This chain links TRBV11-2 with TRBJ2-7; weak D call: TRBD2 (5 bases). The CDR3 runs to 15 residues. Looked up from germline, CDR1 is SGHAT and CDR2 is FQNNGV. V was clipped by 0 bases and J by 3 bases, with 12 bases between them.

The chain uses TRBV11-1 and TRBJ2-7, with D perhaps TRBD1 (6 bases). Trimming took 3 bases from V and 0 from J, leaving 9 bases between them. CDR3 length equals 14 residues. Germline CDR1 SGHAT, CDR2 FQDESV (reference sequence). The CDR3 DNA follows: TGTGCCAGCAGCTTCACAGGGAGCTCCTACGAGCAGTACTTC. It yields the protein CASSFTGSSYEQYF.

This chain uses TRBV27 with TRBJ1-2; 7 nucleotides agree with TRBD1. The junction had 19 bases not matched to a gene; V was cut back by 5 bases and J by 7 bases. This CDR3 is 17 amino acids long. The germline V gene encodes CDR1 MNHEY and CDR2 SMNVEV (reference sequence). CDR3 in amino acids: CASSPGTGTAYLSGYTF. CDR3 DNA sequence: TGTGCCAGCAGTCCAGGGACCGGGACAGCGTACTTGTCTGGCTACACCTTC.

V gene TRBV5-1 combines with J gene TRBJ2-1; 8 bases are shared with TRBD2. The CDR3 is 15 amino acids. With 3 bases clipped from V and 4 bases from J, the junction kept 6 bases outside the gene matches. From germline, CDR1 is SGHRS and CDR2 YFSETQ. The DNA for the CDR3 is TGCGCCAGCAGCTCGTCGGCTAGCGGGTACAATGAGCAGTTCTTC. Translating gives CASSSSASGYNEQFF.

The rearrangement links TRBV6-6 to TRBJ1-6, with 7 bases aligning to TRBD1. Per germline, CDR1 MNHNY and CDR2 SVGAGI (reference sequence). This CDR3 is 16 amino acids long. The V gene end was trimmed by 2 bases and the J gene end by 9 bases; junction bases not matched to a gene: 10. CDR3: CASSYHSGTESSPLHF. The CDR3 nucleotides are TGTGCCAGCAGTTACCATTCCGGGACAGAAAGTTCACCCCTCCACTTT.

This clone was counted a single time. The rearrangement joins TRBV5-4 to TRBJ2-7; TRBD1 agrees at 8 bases. J lost 0 bases, V lost 7 bases, and 0 bases had no gene match. Per the germline V gene, CDR1 is SGHNT and CDR2 is YYREEE (reference sequence). CDR3 length equals 12 residues. CDR3 sequence: CASGQGSYEQYF. DNA of the CDR3: TGTGCCAGCGGACAGGGCTCCTACGAGCAGTACTTC. The entire variable domain, with the rest obtained from reference TRBV5-4 and TRBJ2-7, is as follows: ETGVTQSPTHLIKTRGQQVTLRCSSQSGHNTVSWYQQALGQGPQFIFQYYREEENGRGNFPPRFSGLQFPNYSSELNVNALELDDSALYLCASGQGSYEQYFGPGTRLTVT.

This chain uses TRBV19 with TRBJ2-4, with 8 bases fitting TRBD1. CDR3 length: 14 residues. The V segment lost 4 bases and the J segment 7 bases; nucleotides outside the gene matches: 6. Germline lookup yields CDR1 LNHDA and CDR2 SQIVND (reference sequence). The CDR3 coding sequence is TGTGCCAGTAGTAGCTACCGACAGGGGAACATTCAGTACTTC. Translating gives CASSSYRQGNIQYF.